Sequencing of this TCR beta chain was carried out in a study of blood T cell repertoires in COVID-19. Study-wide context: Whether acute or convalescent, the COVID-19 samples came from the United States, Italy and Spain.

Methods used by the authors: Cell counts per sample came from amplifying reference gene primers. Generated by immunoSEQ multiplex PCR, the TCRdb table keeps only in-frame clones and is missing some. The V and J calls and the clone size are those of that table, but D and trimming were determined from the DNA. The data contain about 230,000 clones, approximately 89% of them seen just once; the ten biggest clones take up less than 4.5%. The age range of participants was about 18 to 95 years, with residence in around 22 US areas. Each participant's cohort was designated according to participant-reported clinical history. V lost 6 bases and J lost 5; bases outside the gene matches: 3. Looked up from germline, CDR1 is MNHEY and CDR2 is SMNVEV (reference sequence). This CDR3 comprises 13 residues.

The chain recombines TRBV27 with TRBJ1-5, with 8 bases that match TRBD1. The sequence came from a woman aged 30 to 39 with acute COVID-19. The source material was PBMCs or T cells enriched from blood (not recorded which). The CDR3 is CASRATGDQPQHF. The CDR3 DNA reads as TGTGCCAGCAGGGCGACAGGGGATCAGCCCCAGCATTTT.